This T cell receptor beta chain is from a study of cytomegalovirus exposure and HLA in healthy donors. 60 Vbeta and 13 Jbeta primers were used in PCR. Clones were read by immunoSEQ multiplex PCR, and TCRdb kept only the in-frame ones, dropping some. This table holds tens of thousands of clones, 60% to 80% found once. This CDR3 has 14 residues. The germline V gene has CDR1 MNHNY and CDR2 SVGAGI (reference sequence). Trimming removed 5 bases at V and 3 bases at J, with 14 bases between. The chain is built from TRBV6-6 and TRBJ2-7; possibly TRBD1 for D (6 bases). The specimen sequenced was PBMCs. This clonotype originated in a man in his forties in good health and CMV-seropositive. CDR3 in DNA: TGTGCCAGCAGTACCCCAGGGGTAATCTACGAGCAGTACTTC. This encodes CASSTPGVIYEQYF.